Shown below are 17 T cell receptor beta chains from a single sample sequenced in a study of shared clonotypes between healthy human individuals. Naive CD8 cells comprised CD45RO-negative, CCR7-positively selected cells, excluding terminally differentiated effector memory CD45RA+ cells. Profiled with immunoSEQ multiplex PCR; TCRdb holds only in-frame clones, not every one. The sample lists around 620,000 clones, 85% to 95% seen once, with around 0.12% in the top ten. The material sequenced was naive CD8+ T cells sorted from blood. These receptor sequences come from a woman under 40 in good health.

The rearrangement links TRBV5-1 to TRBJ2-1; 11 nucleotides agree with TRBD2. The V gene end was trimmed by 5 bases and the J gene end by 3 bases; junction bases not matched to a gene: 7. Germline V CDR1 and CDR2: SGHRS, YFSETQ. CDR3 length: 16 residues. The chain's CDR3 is CASRAEGTSGYNEQFF. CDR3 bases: TGCGCCAGCAGAGCTGAAGGGACTAGCGGCTACAATGAGCAGTTCTTC.

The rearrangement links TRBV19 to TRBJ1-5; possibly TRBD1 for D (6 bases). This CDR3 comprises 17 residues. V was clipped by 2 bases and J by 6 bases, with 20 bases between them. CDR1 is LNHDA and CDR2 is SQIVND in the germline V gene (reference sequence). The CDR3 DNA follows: TGTGCCAGTAGTATAACTGTCGACAGGAGGCCGATTCAGCCCCAGCATTTT. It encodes CASSITVDRRPIQPQHF.

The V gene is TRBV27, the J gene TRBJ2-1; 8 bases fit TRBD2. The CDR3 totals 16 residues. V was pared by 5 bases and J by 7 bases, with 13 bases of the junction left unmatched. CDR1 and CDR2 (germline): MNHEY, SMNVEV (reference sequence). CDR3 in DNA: TGTGCCAGCAGTCCGCAGGGAGCGGGAGAAGTAAATGAGCAGTTCTTC. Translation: CASSPQGAGEVNEQFF.

CDR3 amino acids: CASIDGYSNQPQHF. CDR3 nucleotides: TGTGCCAGCATTGACGGTTATAGCAATCAGCCCCAGCATTTT. The chain recombines TRBV6-1 with TRBJ1-5; D is uncertain. This CDR3 is built from 14 residues. Germline CDR1 is MNHNS and CDR2 is SASEGT. V was clipped by 7 bases and J by 0 bases, with 10 bases between them.

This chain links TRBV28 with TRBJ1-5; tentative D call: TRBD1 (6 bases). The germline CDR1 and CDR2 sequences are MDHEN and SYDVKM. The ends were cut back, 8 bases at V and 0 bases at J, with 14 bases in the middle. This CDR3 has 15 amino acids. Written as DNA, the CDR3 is TGTGCCAGCGCCGAAGGGACACTTAGCAATCAGCCCCAGCATTTT. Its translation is CASAEGTLSNQPQHF.

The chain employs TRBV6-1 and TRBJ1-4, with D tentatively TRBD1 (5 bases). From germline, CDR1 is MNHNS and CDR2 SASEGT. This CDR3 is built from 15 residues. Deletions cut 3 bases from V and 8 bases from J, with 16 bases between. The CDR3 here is CASSDLRAGLEKLFF. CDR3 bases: TGTGCCAGCAGTGATCTACGAGCAGGGCTAGAAAAACTGTTTTTT.

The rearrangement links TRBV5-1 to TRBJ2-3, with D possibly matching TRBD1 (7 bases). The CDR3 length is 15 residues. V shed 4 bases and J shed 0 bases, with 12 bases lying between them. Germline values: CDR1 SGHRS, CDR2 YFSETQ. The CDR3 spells CASSGGGVSTDTQYF. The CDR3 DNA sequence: TGCGCCAGCAGCGGAGGGGGCGTAAGCACAGATACGCAGTATTTT.

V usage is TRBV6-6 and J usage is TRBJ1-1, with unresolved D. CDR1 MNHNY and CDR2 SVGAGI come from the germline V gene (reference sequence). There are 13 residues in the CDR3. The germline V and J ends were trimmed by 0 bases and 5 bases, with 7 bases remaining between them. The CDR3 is CASSYSRSTEAFF. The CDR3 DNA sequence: TGTGCCAGCAGTTACTCGCGGTCGACTGAAGCTTTCTTT.

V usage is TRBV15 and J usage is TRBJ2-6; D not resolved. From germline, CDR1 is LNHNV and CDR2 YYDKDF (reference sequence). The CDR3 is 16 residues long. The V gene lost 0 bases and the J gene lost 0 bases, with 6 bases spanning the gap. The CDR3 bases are TGTGCCACCAGCAGAGATCGGTCCTCTGGGGCCAACGTCCTGACTTTC. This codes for CATSRDRSSGANVLTF.

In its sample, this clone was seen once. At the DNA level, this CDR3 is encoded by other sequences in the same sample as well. As DNA, the CDR3 is TGTGCCAGCAGCGGTGGGAGCACTGAAGCTTTCTTT. It yields the protein CASSGGSTEAFF. This sequence joins TRBV9 and TRBJ1-1; no definite D call. CDR3 length: 12 residues. Germline CDR1 and CDR2: SGDLS and YYNGEE. Trimming stripped 3 bases from V and 4 bases from J, with 7 bases between.

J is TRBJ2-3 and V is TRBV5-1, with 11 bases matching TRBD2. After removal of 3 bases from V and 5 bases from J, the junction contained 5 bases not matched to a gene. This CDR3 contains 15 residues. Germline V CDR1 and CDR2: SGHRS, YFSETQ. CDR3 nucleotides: TGCGCCAGCAGCTGGACTAGCGGGCATCAAGATACGCAGTATTTT. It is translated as CASSWTSGHQDTQYF.

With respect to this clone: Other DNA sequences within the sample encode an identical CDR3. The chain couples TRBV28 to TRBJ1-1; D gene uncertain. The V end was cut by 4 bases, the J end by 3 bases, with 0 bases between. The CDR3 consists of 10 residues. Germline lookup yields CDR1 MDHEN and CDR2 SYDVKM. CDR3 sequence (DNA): TGTGCCAGCAGTTACACTGAAGCTTTCTTT. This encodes CASSYTEAFF.

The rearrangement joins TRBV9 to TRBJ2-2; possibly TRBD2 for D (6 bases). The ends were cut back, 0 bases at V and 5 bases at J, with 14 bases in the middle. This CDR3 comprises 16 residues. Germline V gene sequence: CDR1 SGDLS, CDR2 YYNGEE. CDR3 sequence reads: CASSVAFRAGTGELFF. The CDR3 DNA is TGTGCCAGCAGCGTAGCTTTTCGCGCGGGAACCGGGGAGCTGTTTTTT.

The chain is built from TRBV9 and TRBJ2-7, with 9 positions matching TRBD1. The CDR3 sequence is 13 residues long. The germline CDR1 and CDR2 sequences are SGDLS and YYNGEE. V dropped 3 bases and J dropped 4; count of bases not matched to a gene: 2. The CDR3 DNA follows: TGTGCCAGCAGCGGGACAGGGGAATACGAGCAGTACTTC. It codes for CASSGTGEYEQYF. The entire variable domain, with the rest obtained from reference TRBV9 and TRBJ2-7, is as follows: DSGVTQTPKHLITATGQRVTLRCSPRSGDLSVYWYQQSLDQGLQFLIQYYNGEERAKGNILERFSAQQFPDLHSELNLSSLELGDSALYFCASSGTGEYEQYFGPGTRLTVT.

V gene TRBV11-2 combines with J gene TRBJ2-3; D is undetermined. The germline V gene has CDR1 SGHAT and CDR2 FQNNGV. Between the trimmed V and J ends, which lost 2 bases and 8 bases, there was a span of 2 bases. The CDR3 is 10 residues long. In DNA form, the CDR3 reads TGTGCCAGCAGCTTAAGTACGCAGTATTTT. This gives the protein CASSLSTQYF.

CDR3 in amino acids: CASSPPTTYEQYF. In DNA, the CDR3 is TGTGCCAGCAGCCCTCCCACTACCTACGAGCAGTACTTC. The chain uses TRBV11-2 and TRBJ2-7, with D hard to call. The V end lost 5 bases, the J end lost 2 bases, and 10 bases lay between the germline ends. The CDR3 loop spans 13 amino acids. CDR1 SGHAT and CDR2 FQNNGV come from the germline V gene.

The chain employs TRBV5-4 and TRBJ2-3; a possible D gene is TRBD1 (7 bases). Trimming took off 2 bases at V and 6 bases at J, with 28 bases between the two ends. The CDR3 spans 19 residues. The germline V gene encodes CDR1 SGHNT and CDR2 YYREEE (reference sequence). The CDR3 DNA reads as TGTGCCAGCAGCTTCACAGGGGCCCCTTTGGCGGGGTCTGGCGATACGCAGTATTTT. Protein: CASSFTGAPLAGSGDTQYF.